These T cell receptor beta chains were read from a single sample in a study of Ad26.COV2.S vaccination and SARS-CoV-2 variants. Sequencing was performed with immunoSEQ multiplex PCR; in TCRdb, only in-frame clones are kept and a portion is missing. The sample includes 350,000 to 500,000 clones, roughly 91% of them seen just once. Sequences were derived from peripheral blood, sampled in a trial of Ad26.COV2.S vaccine versus placebo. The receptors come from a person aged 18-65 years who received the Ad26.COV2.S COVID-19 vaccine or a placebo. The CDR3 runs from the conserved cysteine through the conserved F or W. Fields, in order: CDR3 length, J gene, V gene, clone size, D gene, CDR3 protein, CDR3 DNA. The D gene is left open where the match is weak. Size is omitted from some rows. Given values are once, few, many or a class for expanded clones.

15 | TRBJ1-6 | TRBV10-1 | few | . | CASIGPVANNSPLHF | TGCGCCAGCATCGGCCCTGTTGCGAATAATTCACCCCTCCACTTT
15 | TRBJ2-3 | TRBV5-4 | . | TRBD2 | CASSRSGSGFDTQYF | TGTGCCAGCAGCCGCTCCGGTAGCGGGTTCGATACGCAGTATTTT
16 | TRBJ1-1 | TRBV6-2/TRBV6-3 | . | TRBD1 | CASSRDREKVGAEAFF | TGTGCCAGCAGTCGGGACAGGGAAAAAGTGGGGGCTGAAGCTTTCTTT
18 | TRBJ2-6 | TRBV7-9 | . | TRBD1 | CASSLGQGRVSGANVLTF | TGTGCCAGCAGCTTAGGACAGGGTAGAGTCTCTGGGGCCAACGTCCTGACTTTC
15 | TRBJ2-1 | TRBV18 | . | TRBD1 | CASSPRTGSGDEQFF | TGTGCCAGCTCACCTCGGACAGGGTCCGGGGATGAGCAGTTCTTC
18 | TRBJ2-7 | TRBV7-2 | . | TRBD2 | CASSLESTPSGASYEQYF | TGTGCCAGCAGCTTAGAATCTACCCCTAGCGGAGCTTCCTACGAGCAGTACTTC
12 | TRBJ2-7 | TRBV24-1 | . | . | CATSDLAGLEHF | TGTGCCACCAGTGATTTGGCGGGACTGGAGCACTTC
14 | TRBJ1-4 | TRBV19 | . | TRBD1 | CASAFQGAGEKLFF | TGTGCCAGCGCGTTCCAGGGGGCCGGCGAAAAACTGTTTTTT
18 | TRBJ2-3 | TRBV28 | once | . | CASSLTRPSGLNTDTQYF | TGTGCCAGCAGTTTAACCCGCCCCTCGGGACTTAACACAGATACGCAGTATTTT
19 | TRBJ1-4 | TRBV7-6 | . | . | CASSLAHLSGTGFSEKLFF | TGTGCCAGCAGCTTAGCGCACTTGTCGGGTACGGGATTCAGCGAAAAACTGTTTTTT
17 | TRBJ2-3 | TRBV3-1/TRBV3-2 | few | TRBD2 | CASSQRGETGGADTQYF | TGTGCCAGCAGCCAGAGGGGAGAAACGGGAGGCGCAGATACGCAGTATTTT
14 | TRBJ2-2 | TRBV19 | once | TRBD1 | CASSIDRGHGELFF | TGTGCCAGTAGTATTGACAGGGGGCATGGGGAGCTGTTTTTT
12 | TRBJ2-7 | TRBV19 | . | . | CASSTAGYEQYF | TGTGCCAGTAGTACGGCAGGGTACGAGCAGTACTTC
15 | TRBJ2-5 | TRBV7-7 | . | . | CASSLGTGQGETQYF | TGTGCTAGCAGCTTAGGTACAGGCCAGGGAGAGACCCAGTACTTC
13 | TRBJ1-4 | TRBV6-6 | . | . | CASSYRGGEKLFF | TGTGCCAGCAGTTACAGGGGAGGTGAAAAACTGTTTTTT
14 | TRBJ1-6 | TRBV19 | . | . | CASHTYGRNSPLHF | TGTGCCAGCCACACCTATGGGCGCAATTCACCCCTCCACTTT
13 | TRBJ2-7 | TRBV7-2 | once | . | CASSMTGTREQYF | TGTGCCAGCAGCATGACGGGGACCCGGGAGCAGTACTTC
14 | TRBJ2-2 | TRBV27 | . | TRBD2 | CASSWGRATGELFF | TGTGCCAGCAGTTGGGGGAGGGCGACCGGGGAGCTGTTTTTT
14 | TRBJ2-7 | TRBV7-9 | . | TRBD1 | CASSLWDRAREQYF | TGTGCCAGCAGCTTATGGGACAGGGCTCGCGAGCAGTACTTC
15 | TRBJ2-7 | TRBV27 | . | TRBD1 | CASSFGTGGSYEQYF | TGTGCCAGCAGTTTCGGGACAGGGGGCTCCTACGAGCAGTACTTC
16 | TRBJ2-6 | TRBV5-5 | . | . | CASSRQTGIGANVLTF | TGTGCCAGCAGCCGACAGACAGGTATTGGGGCCAACGTCCTGACTTTC
14 | TRBJ1-3 | TRBV4-1 | . | . | CASSQGHSGNTIYF | TGCGCCAGCAGCCAGGGCCACTCTGGAAACACCATATATTTT